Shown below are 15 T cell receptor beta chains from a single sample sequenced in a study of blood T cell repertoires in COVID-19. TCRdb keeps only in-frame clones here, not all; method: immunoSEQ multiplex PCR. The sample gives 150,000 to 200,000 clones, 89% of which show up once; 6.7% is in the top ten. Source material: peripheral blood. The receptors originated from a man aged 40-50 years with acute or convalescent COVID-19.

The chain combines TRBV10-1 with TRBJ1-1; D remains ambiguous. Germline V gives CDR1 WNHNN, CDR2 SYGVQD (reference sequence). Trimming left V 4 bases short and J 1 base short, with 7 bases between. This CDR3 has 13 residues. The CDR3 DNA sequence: TGCGCCAGCAGTGTTCGCGGGAACACTGAAGCTTTCTTT. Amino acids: CASSVRGNTEAFF.

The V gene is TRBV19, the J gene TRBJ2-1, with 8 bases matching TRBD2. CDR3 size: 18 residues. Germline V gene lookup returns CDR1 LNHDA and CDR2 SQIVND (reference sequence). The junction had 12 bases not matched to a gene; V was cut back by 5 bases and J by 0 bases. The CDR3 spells CASSDTRLSGGSYNEQFF. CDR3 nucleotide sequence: TGTGCCAGTAGTGATACGAGGCTAAGCGGGGGCTCCTACAATGAGCAGTTCTTC.

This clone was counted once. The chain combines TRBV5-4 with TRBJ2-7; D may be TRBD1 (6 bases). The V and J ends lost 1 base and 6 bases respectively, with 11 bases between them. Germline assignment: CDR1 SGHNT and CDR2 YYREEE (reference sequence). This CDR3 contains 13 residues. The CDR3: CASSLNRVGEQYF. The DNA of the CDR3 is TGTGCCAGCAGCTTGAACAGGGTCGGCGAGCAGTACTTC. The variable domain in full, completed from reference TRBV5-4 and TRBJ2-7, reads ETGVTQSPTHLIKTRGQQVTLRCSSQSGHNTVSWYQQALGQGPQFIFQYYREEENGRGNFPPRFSGLQFPNYSSELNVNALELDDSALYLCASSLNRVGEQYFGPGTRLTVT.

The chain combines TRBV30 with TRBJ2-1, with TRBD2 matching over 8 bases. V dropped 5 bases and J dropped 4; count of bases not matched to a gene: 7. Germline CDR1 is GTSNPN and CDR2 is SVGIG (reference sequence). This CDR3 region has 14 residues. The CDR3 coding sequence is TGTGCCTGGCGTCGGGGGGGGACATACAATGAGCAGTTCTTC. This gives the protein CAWRRGGTYNEQFF.

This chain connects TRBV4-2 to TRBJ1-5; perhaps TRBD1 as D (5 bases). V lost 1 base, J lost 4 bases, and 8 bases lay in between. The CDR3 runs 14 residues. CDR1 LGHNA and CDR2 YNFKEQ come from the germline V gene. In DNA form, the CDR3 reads TGTGCCAGCAGCCAAGGCAACAGGAATCAGCCCCAGCATTTT. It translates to CASSQGNRNQPQHF.

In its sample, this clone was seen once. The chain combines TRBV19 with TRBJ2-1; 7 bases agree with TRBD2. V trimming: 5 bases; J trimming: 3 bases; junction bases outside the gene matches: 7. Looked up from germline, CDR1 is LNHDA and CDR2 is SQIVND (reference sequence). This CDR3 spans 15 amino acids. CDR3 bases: TGTGCCAGTAGTCTCGGGGGGACCCTCTACAATGAGCAGTTCTTC. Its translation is CASSLGGTLYNEQFF.

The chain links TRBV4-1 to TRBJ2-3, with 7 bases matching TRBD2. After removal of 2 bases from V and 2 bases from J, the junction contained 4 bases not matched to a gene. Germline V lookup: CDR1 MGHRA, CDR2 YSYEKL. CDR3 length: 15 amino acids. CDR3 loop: CASSQRGEPTDTQYF. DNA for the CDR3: TGCGCCAGCAGCCAACGGGGGGAACCCACAGATACGCAGTATTTT.

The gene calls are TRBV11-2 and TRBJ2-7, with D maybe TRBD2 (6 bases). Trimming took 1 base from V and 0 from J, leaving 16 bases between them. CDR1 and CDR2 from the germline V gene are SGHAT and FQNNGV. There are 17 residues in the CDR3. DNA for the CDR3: TGTGCCAGCAGCTTAGGAGTCGGGACTCGCTACTCCTACGAGCAGTACTTC. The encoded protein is CASSLGVGTRYSYEQYF.

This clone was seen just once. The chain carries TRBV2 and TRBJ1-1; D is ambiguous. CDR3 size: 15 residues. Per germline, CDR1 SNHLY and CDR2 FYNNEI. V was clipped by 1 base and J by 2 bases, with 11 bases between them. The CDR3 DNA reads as TGTGCCAGCAGTGAAGGTATTAGAACCAACACTGAAGCTTTCTTT. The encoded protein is CASSEGIRTNTEAFF.

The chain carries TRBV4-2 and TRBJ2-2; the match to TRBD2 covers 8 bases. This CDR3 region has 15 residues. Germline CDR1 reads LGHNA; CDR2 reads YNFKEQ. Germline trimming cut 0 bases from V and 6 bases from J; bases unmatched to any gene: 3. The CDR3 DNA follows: TGTGCCAGCAGCCAAGATCCGGGGGGGCCCGGGGAGCTGTTTTTT. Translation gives CASSQDPGGPGELFF.

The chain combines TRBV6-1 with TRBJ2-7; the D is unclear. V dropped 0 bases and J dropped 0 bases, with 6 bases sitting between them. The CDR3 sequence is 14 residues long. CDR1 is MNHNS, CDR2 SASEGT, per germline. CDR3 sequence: CASSEAMSSYEQYF. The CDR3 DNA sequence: TGTGCCAGCAGTGAAGCGATGAGCTCCTACGAGCAGTACTTC.

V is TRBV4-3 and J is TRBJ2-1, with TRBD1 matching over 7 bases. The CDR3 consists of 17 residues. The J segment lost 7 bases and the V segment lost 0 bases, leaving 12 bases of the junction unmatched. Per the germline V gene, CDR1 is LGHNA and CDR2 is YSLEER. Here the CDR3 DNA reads TGCGCCAGCAGCCAAGATTCGGAAAGGGGGCGAATGAATGAGCAGTTCTTC. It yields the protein CASSQDSERGRMNEQFF.

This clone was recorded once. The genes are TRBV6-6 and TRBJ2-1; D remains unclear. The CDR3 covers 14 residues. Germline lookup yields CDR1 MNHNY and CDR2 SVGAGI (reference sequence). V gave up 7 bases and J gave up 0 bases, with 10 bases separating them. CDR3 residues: CASIGRSSYNEQFF. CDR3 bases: TGTGCCAGCATTGGAAGGAGCTCCTACAATGAGCAGTTCTTC.

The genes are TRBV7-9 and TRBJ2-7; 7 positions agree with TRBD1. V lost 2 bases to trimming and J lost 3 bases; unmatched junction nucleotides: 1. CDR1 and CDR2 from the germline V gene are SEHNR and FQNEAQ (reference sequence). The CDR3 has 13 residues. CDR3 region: CASSLRTGYEQYF. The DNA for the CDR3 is TGTGCCAGCAGCTTACGGACAGGCTACGAGCAGTACTTC.

The CDR3 coding sequence is TGTGCCTGGAGTGCCCCCGCAGGGGTCTACGAGCAGTACTTC. Amino acids: CAWSAPAGVYEQYF. The chain is built from TRBV30 and TRBJ2-7; D is perhaps TRBD1 (6 bases). V was cut by 1 base and J by 3 bases, with 13 bases left in between. Germline V lookup: CDR1 GTSNPN, CDR2 SVGIG (reference sequence). The CDR3 runs to 14 residues.